This note documents a single TCR beta chain sequence. The antigen remains unidentified. CDR3 length: 13 residues. V was trimmed by 5 bases and J by 9 bases, leaving 14 bases between them. Germline assignment: CDR1 SEHNR and CDR2 FQNEAQ (reference sequence). A single record per CDR3 protein comes from TCRdb applying MiXCR to the reads. This table holds a few hundred thousand distinct CDR3 sequences, 22% found once. The sample comes from a study of T cell repertoires in cytomegalovirus infection. The overall study: Public signatures in TCR beta pointed to CMV infection and matching HLA type.

Notes on the study in general: People with CMV and the relevant HLA were identified by cumulative public TCR beta family frequency. There were HLA-C-restricted CMV-specific TCR beta clonotypes dominating the ex vivo response.

The source of this sequence is a human donor in good health (CMV status not recorded). Some clones in this sample may be carry-over from other donors' samples. The rearrangement uses TRBV7-9 and TRBJ1-5; a possible D gene is TRBD1 (6 bases). Input material: CD8+ T cells from PBMCs. In nucleotides, the CDR3 is TGTGCCAGCAGCCGGGACATCTCAGGGCCCCAGCATTTT. Amino acids: CASSRDISGPQHF.